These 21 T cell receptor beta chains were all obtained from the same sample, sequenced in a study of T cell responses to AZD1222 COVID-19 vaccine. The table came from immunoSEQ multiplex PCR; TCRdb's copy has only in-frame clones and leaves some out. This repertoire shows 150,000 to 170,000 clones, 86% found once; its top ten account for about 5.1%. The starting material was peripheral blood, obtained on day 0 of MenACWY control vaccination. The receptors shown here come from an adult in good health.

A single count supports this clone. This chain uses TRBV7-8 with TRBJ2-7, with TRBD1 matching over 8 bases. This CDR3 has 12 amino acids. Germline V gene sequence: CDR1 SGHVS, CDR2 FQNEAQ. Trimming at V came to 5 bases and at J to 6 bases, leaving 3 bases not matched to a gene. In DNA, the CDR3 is TGTGCCAGCAGCCCCGACAGGGGCGAGCAGTACGTC. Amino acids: CASSPDRGEQYV.

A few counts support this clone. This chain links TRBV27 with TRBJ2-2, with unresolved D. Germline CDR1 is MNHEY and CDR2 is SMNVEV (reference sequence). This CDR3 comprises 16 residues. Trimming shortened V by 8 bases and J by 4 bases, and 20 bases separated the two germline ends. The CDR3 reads CASSRTASTLTGELFF. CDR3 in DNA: TGTGCCAGCTCTCGTACGGCGAGCACACTCACCGGGGAGCTGTTTTTT.

This chain's CDR3 is CASSEVWSNQPQHF. CDR3 DNA: TGTGCCAGCAGTGAAGTTTGGTCCAATCAGCCCCAGCATTTT. The rearrangement uses TRBV2 and TRBJ1-5; D ambiguous. The V gene lost 1 base and the J gene lost 3 bases, with 7 bases spanning the gap. Germline V gene lookup returns CDR1 SNHLY and CDR2 FYNNEI. The CDR3 is 14 amino acids.

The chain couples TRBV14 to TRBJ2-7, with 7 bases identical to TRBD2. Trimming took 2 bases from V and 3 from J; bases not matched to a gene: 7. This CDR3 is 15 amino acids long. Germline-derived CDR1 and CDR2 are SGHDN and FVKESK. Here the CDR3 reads CASSQLGGTLYEQYF. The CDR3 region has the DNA TGTGCCAGCAGCCAATTGGGGGGGACTCTCTACGAGCAGTACTTC.

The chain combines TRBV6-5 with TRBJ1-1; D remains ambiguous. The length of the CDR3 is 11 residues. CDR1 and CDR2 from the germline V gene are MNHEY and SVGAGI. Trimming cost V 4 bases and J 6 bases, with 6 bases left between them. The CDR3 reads CASSLKAEAFF. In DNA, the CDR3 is TGTGCCAGCAGTTTGAAAGCTGAAGCTTTCTTT.

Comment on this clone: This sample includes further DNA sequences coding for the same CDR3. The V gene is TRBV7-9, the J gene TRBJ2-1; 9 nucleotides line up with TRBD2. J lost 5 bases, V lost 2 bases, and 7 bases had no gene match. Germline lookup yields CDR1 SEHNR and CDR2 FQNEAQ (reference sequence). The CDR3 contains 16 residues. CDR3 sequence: CASSLSLAGAHNEQFF. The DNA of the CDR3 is TGTGCCAGCAGCTTATCCTTAGCGGGGGCCCACAATGAGCAGTTCTTC.

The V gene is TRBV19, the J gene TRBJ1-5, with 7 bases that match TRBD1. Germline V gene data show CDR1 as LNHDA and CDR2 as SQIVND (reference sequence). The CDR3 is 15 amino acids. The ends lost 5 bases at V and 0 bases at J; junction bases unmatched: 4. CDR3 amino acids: CASSAYRGSNQPQHF. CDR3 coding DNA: TGTGCCAGTAGTGCCTACAGGGGTAGCAATCAGCCCCAGCATTTT.

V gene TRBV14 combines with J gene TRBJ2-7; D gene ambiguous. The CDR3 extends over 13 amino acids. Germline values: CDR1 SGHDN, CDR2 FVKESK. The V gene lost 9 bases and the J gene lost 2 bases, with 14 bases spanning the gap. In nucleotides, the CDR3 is TGTGCCAGTCGCAAGTCGGGCACCTACGAGCAGTACGTC. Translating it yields CASRKSGTYEQYV.

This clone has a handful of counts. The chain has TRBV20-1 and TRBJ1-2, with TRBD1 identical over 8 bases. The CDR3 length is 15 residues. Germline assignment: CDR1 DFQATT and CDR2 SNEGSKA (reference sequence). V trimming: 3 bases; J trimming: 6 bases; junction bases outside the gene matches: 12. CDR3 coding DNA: TGCAGTGCTAGTAGGCCGCAGGGGGCTGCGGATGGCTACACCTTC. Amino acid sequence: CSASRPQGAADGYTF.

This CDR3 is CASSLDAGDYGYTF. The CDR3 DNA sequence: TGTGCCAGCAGCTTAGATGCAGGGGACTATGGCTACACCTTC. The V gene is TRBV11-2, the J gene TRBJ1-2, with D possibly being TRBD1 (6 bases). Per the germline V gene, CDR1 is SGHAT and CDR2 is FQNNGV. Deletions cut 0 bases from V and 3 bases from J, with 8 bases between. The CDR3 length is 14 residues.

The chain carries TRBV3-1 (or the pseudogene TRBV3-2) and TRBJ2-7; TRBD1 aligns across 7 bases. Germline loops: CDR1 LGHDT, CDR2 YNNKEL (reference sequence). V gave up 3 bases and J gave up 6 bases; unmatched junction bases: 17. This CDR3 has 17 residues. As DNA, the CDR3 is TGTGCCAGCAGCCACCCTGAACAGGGGCAGTCGGTGTGCGAGCAGTACGTC. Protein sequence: CASSHPEQGQSVCEQYV.

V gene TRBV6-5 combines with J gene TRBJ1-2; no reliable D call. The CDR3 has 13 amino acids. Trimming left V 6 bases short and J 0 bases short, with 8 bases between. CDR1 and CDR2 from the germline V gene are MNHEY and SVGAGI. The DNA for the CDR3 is TGTGCCAGCAGGAGGACTACTAACTATGGCTACACCTTC. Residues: CASRRTTNYGYTF.

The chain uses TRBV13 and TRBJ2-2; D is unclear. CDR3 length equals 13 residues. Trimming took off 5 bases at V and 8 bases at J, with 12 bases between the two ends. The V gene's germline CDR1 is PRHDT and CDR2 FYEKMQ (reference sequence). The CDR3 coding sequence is TGTGCCAGCAGCACCCACCTGGGAGGGGAGCTGTTTTTT. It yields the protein CASSTHLGGELFF.

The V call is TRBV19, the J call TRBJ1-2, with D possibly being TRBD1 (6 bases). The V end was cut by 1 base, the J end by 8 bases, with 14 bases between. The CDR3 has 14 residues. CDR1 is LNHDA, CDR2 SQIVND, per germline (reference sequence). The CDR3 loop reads CASSIGGGARGYTF. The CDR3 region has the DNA TGTGCCAGTAGTATAGGAGGGGGGGCGCGAGGCTACACCTTC.

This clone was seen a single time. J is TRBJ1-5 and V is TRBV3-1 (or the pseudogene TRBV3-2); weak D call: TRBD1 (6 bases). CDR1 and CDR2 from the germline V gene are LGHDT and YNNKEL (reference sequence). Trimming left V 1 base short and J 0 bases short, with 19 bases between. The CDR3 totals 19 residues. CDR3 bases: TGTGCCAGCAGCCAAGGGAGGGGGTCGTCCGGTAATAGCAATCAGCCCCAGCATTTT. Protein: CASSQGRGSSGNSNQPQHF.

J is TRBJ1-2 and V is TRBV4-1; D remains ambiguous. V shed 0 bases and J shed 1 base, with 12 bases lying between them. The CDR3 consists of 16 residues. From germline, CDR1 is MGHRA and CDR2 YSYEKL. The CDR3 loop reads CASSQEVGRVNYGYTF. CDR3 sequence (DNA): TGCGCCAGCAGCCAAGAGGTCGGGAGAGTTAACTATGGCTACACCTTC.

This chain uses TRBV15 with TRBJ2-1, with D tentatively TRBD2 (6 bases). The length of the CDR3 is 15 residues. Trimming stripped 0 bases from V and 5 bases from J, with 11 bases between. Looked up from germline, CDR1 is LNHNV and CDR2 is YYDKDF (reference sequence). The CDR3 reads CATSRDLGGHNEQFF. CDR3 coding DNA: TGTGCCACCAGCAGAGATCTGGGGGGACACAATGAGCAGTTCTTC.

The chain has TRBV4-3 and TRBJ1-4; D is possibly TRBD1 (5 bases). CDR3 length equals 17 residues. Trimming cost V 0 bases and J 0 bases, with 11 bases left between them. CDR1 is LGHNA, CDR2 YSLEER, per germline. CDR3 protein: CASSQDPRGATNEKLFF. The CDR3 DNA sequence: TGCGCCAGCAGCCAAGACCCACGGGGGGCAACTAATGAAAAACTGTTTTTT.

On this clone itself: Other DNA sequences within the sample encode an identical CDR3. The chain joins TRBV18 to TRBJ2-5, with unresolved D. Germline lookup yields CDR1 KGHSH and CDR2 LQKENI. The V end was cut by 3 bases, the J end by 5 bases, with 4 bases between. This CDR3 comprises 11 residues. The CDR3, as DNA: TGTGCCAGCTCACCGGGCGAGACCCAGTACTTC. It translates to CASSPGETQYF.

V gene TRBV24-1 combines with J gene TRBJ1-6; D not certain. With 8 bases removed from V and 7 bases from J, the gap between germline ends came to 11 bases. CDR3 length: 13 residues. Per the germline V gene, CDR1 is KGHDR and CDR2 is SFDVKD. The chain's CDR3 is CATTTGENSPLHF. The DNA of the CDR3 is TGTGCCACCACGACGGGAGAGAATTCACCCCTCCACTTT.

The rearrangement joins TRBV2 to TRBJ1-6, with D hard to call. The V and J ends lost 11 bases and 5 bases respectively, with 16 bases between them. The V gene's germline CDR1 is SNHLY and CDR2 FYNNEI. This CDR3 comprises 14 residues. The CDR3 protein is CAGLVRENNSPLHF. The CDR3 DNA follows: TGTGCCGGCTTAGTCCGGGAAAATAATTCACCCCTCCACTTT.